This TCR beta chain derives from a study of blood T cells in healthy people across ages. For the second PCR, which ran for roughly 7 to 11 cycles, a sample-barcoded 5' primer and a J-beta primer mix were used. Any given sample supplied a minimum of 2.5 million CDR3-containing paired-end reads. TCRdb recomputed calls from the 5' RACE reads with MiXCR, one row per CDR3 protein. Seen here are 800,000 to 950,000 distinct CDR3 sequences, roughly 52% observed once, and the top ten hold roughly 13%. The germline gives CDR1 MNHNS, CDR2 SASEGT. V trimming: 11 bases; J trimming: 4 bases; junction bases outside the gene matches: 11. This CDR3 spans 14 amino acids. Caucasian, healthy and from Russia, the donors were aged between about 6 and 90.

The source material was blood. The receptor's source is a man under 40 in good health. The chain combines TRBV6-1 with TRBJ2-1; 7 positions match TRBD1. Written as DNA, the CDR3 is TGTGCCTGCTCACCCGGGACAGTGTACAATGAGCAGTTCTTC. Its protein is CACSPGTVYNEQFF.